A single sample is the source of the 20 T cell receptor beta chains below, sequenced in a study of PD-L1 blockade in urothelial cancer. The assay was immunoSEQ multiplex PCR, and TCRdb's table has in-frame clones only and misses some. The data hold 20,000 to 30,000 clones, with around 88% observed a single time. The material sequenced was PBMCs, taken around atezolizumab (anti-PD-L1) treatment. These receptors were taken from a man in his 60s with urothelial cancer.

The chain couples TRBV29-1 to TRBJ2-7, with a possible D match to TRBD2 (6 bases). Germline V lookup: CDR1 SQVTM, CDR2 ANQGSEA. CDR3 length: 13 amino acids. Deletions cut 7 bases from V and 1 base from J, with 14 bases between. The CDR3 nucleotides are TGCAGCGCCGGAGGGGCCACATCCTACGAGCAGTACTTC. Its protein is CSAGGATSYEQYF.

The J gene is TRBJ1-4, the V gene TRBV18, with 7 bases aligning to TRBD1. Germline values: CDR1 KGHSH, CDR2 LQKENI. Trimming took 0 bases from V and 7 from J; bases not matched to a gene: 5. The CDR3 extends over 15 amino acids. CDR3 in amino acids: CASSPPWTGGEKLFF. The CDR3 nucleotides are TGTGCCAGCTCACCACCCTGGACAGGTGGTGAAAAACTGTTTTTT.

V gene TRBV4-2 combines with J gene TRBJ2-7; D unclear. This CDR3 has 13 residues. V shed 5 bases and J shed 5 bases, with 13 bases lying between them. Per the germline V gene, CDR1 is LGHNA and CDR2 is YNFKEQ. The CDR3 DNA reads as TGTGCCAGCAGCTTGGTCACTTTTGACGAGCAGTACTTC. Its protein product is CASSLVTFDEQYF.

The rearrangement links TRBV11-1 to TRBJ2-5; TRBD2 matches 10 bases. Trimming took 5 bases from V and 1 from J; bases not matched to a gene: 7. CDR1 SGHAT and CDR2 FQDESV come from the germline V gene (reference sequence). The CDR3 length is 16 residues. For the CDR3, the DNA is TGTGCCAGCAGCAAACGTAGCGGGAGGATCCAAGAGACCCAGTACTTC. It translates to CASSKRSGRIQETQYF.

This clone was observed once. V usage is TRBV5-1 and J usage is TRBJ1-4, with TRBD1 as a possible D gene (5 bases). CDR1 SGHRS and CDR2 YFSETQ come from the germline V gene. Trimming pared 4 bases from V and 7 bases from J, leaving 14 bases between. The CDR3 is 14 residues long. CDR3 DNA: TGCGCCAGCAGCGCGGACGGGGGGATTGAAAAACTGTTTTTT. This encodes CASSADGGIEKLFF.

The chain employs TRBV6-1 and TRBJ1-2, with 9 bases identical to TRBD1. Germline V gene data show CDR1 as MNHNS and CDR2 as SASEGT. Trimming removed 6 bases from V and 5 bases from J; junction bases left unmatched: 10. The CDR3 has 15 amino acids. The CDR3 protein is CASSSGQGEGYGYTF. In DNA form, the CDR3 reads TGTGCCAGCAGCTCGGGACAGGGAGAAGGTTATGGCTACACCTTC.

This chain uses TRBV15 with TRBJ2-7; 9 nucleotides line up with TRBD1. The ends lost 0 bases at V and 3 bases at J; junction bases unmatched: 3. CDR1 and CDR2 (germline): LNHNV, YYDKDF (reference sequence). There are 15 residues in the CDR3. The chain's CDR3 is CATSRERTGDYEQYF. The CDR3 DNA reads TGTGCCACCAGCAGAGAGAGGACAGGGGACTACGAGCAGTACTTC.

J is TRBJ2-5 and V is TRBV7-8; 11 bases fit TRBD1. The V and J ends lost 4 bases and 5 bases, in that order; junction bases with no gene match: 3. CDR3 size: 14 residues. The germline gives CDR1 SGHVS, CDR2 FQNEAQ. The CDR3 spells CASSSRDRGETQYF. CDR3 sequence (DNA): TGTGCCAGCAGCTCGAGGGACAGGGGGGAGACCCAGTACTTC.

This sequence joins TRBV9 and TRBJ2-4; the D gene is possibly TRBD1 (5 bases). The germline V and J ends were trimmed by 3 bases and 2 bases, with 12 bases remaining between them. This CDR3 contains 15 residues. Looked up from germline, CDR1 is SGDLS and CDR2 is YYNGEE. Here the CDR3 reads CASSESDSPKNIQYF. The CDR3 DNA reads as TGTGCCAGCAGCGAGTCCGACAGCCCCAAAAACATTCAGTACTTC.

The rearrangement joins TRBV7-3 to TRBJ2-5, with 14 bases identical to TRBD2. The ends lost 5 bases at V and 11 bases at J; junction bases unmatched: 10. Germline CDR1 and CDR2: SGHTA and FQGTGA. The CDR3 is 15 amino acids. CDR3 nucleotides: TGTGCCAGCAGCAGGACTAGCGGGGGGCCTAGCCAGCAGTACTTC. It is translated as CASSRTSGGPSQQYF.

This clone was detected only a few times. The chain employs TRBV6-1 and TRBJ2-7; weak D call: TRBD2 (6 bases). CDR1 is MNHNS, CDR2 SASEGT, per germline. The V and J ends lost 8 bases and 6 bases respectively, with 17 bases between them. CDR3 length: 13 residues. The CDR3 here is CASAPGPEGEQYF. Written as DNA, the CDR3 is TGTGCCAGCGCCCCCGGGCCGGAGGGCGAGCAGTACTTC.

The V and J genes are TRBV6-1 and TRBJ1-2, with D perhaps matching TRBD1 (6 bases). The CDR3 covers 16 residues. The V gene's germline CDR1 is MNHNS and CDR2 SASEGT. V dropped 0 bases and J dropped 0 bases, with 11 bases sitting between them. CDR3 nucleotides: TGTGCCAGCAGTGAAGCGTACAGGGTGACTAACTATGGCTACACCTTC. Translated, it gives CASSEAYRVTNYGYTF.

This clone occurred a few times. This CDR3 fails to terminate in the conserved phenylalanine or tryptophan, so it likely reflects a read error. It is unclear where the CDR3 begins or ends on the DNA, so no DNA is shown, and the CDR3 is as TCRdb lists it. J is TRBJ1-1 and V is TRBV7-9; the DNA was not used to check the table's D call, TRBD1. Counting both end residues, the CDR3 totals 8 amino acids. In germline, CDR1 is SEHNR, CDR2 FQNEAQ (reference sequence). The chain's CDR3 is CASSLGLL.

The rearrangement uses TRBV11-2 and TRBJ2-1, with D possibly matching TRBD2 (6 bases). The CDR3 length is 14 residues. Between the trimmed V and J ends, which lost 9 bases and 7 bases, there was a span of 19 bases. Germline values: CDR1 SGHAT, CDR2 FQNNGV. CDR3 loop: CASRGGGTGNEQFF. The CDR3 DNA reads TGTGCCAGTAGGGGCGGCGGGACGGGGAATGAGCAGTTCTTC.

This sequence joins TRBV7-8 and TRBJ2-5, with D possibly TRBD2 on 6 matching bases. Germline lookup yields CDR1 SGHVS and CDR2 FQNEAQ. V lost 5 bases and J 5 bases, leaving 18 bases between the germline ends. CDR3 size: 15 residues. CDR3 loop: CASSVRDSSSETQYF. DNA for the CDR3: TGTGCCAGCAGCGTACGGGACTCATCTTCGGAGACCCAGTACTTC.

V usage is TRBV6-4 and J usage is TRBJ2-3, with 12 bases lining up with TRBD2. The V segment lost 0 bases and the J segment 4 bases; nucleotides outside the gene matches: 2. Germline CDR1 MRHNA, CDR2 SNTAGT. This CDR3 contains 16 residues. DNA of the CDR3: TGTGCCAGCAGTGACTCGGCTAGCGGGGGGGCAGATACGCAGTATTTT. Its translation is CASSDSASGGADTQYF.

This clone was seen just once. V gene TRBV7-8 combines with J gene TRBJ2-3; D gene uncertain. With 4 bases removed from V and 5 bases from J, the gap between germline ends came to 7 bases. Looked up from germline, CDR1 is SGHVS and CDR2 is FQNEAQ. This CDR3 is built from 12 residues. The CDR3 here is CASSSSRDTQYF. DNA for the CDR3: TGTGCCAGCAGCTCCTCCCGAGATACGCAGTATTTT.

The CDR3 loop reads CAWSSGGHGYTF. Written as DNA, the CDR3 is TGTGCCTGGAGTTCGGGGGGACATGGCTACACCTTC. This chain joins TRBV30 and TRBJ1-2; the D gene is possibly TRBD1 (5 bases). CDR3 size: 12 residues. Germline-derived CDR1 and CDR2 are GTSNPN and SVGIG (reference sequence). Trimming left V 2 bases short and J 6 bases short, with 10 bases between.

This rearrangement joins TRBV10-3 to TRBJ2-7, with 9 bases matching TRBD1. Germline assignment: CDR1 ENHRY and CDR2 SYGVKD. This CDR3 is 14 amino acids long. The trim removed 3 bases at V and 7 bases at J, leaving 7 bases unmatched. CDR3 loop: CAISDPGTGWEQYF. CDR3 bases: TGTGCCATCAGTGACCCCGGGACAGGGTGGGAGCAGTACTTC.

The J gene is TRBJ2-5, the V gene TRBV30; TRBD1 matches at 9 bases. Germline V CDR1 and CDR2: GTSNPN, SVGIG (reference sequence). The V and J ends lost 0 bases and 6 bases, in that order; junction bases with no gene match: 2. CDR3 length equals 13 residues. CDR3 residues: CAWSVGQGQTQYF. The CDR3 DNA is TGTGCCTGGAGTGTTGGACAGGGGCAGACCCAGTACTTC.